This T cell receptor (beta chain) came from a study of Ad26.COV2.S vaccination and SARS-CoV-2 variants (dated by TCRdb to 2020 to 2023). Notes on the research overall: Sequencing of the TCRbeta repertoire served to evaluate the specificity and breadth of SARS-CoV-2-reactive T cell receptors following Ad26.COV2.S vaccination. The TCR-sequenced set comprised approximately 32 samples: some 20 Ad26.COV2.S vaccine recipients, 5 placebo recipients and 8 SARS-CoV-2 convalescent individuals. Study-level results and caveats: After vaccination, substantial breadth of spike-specific CD8+ and CD4+ T cell responses was reported. Spike-specific TCR breadth was higher in Ad26.COV2.S recipients than in placebo recipients (P = 0.0014). The authors noted that the TCR breadth and depth analyses may have underestimated total T cell responses. Comparable non-spike TCR breadth was observed between vaccine and placebo recipients, consistent with only spike being contained in the vaccine.

Note on this clone: The specificity of this receptor is unknown. Per-base quality was not reported, and no clone a single base away is much larger than it.

Taken with the paper, the label for time point translates to: individuals recovered from natural SARS-CoV-2 infection. The immunoSEQ Assay was the method used to sequence TCRbeta CDR3 regions. After extraction, genomic DNA underwent amplification by bias-controlled multiplex PCR, followed by high-throughput sequencing. The authors' pipeline ran thus. To quantify the absolute abundance of each unique TCRbeta CDR3 region, sequences were collapsed and filtered. T cell fraction was estimated by normalizing TCRbeta template counts to usable DNA, which was measured by amplifying reference genes present in all nucleated cells. Repertoire TCRs were annotated as SARS-CoV-2-specific by exact matching of V gene, CDR3 amino acid sequence and J gene to a known reactive TCR set. The reference SARS-CoV-2 TCR set came from MIRA and was filtered for enrichment in COVID-19-positive ImmuneCODE repertoires, removing public or cross-reactive TCRs. Using the MIRA antigens, annotated TCRs were further analysed by specific ORF or by position within an ORF. Breadth was defined as the number of annotated unique rearrangements divided by the total number of unique productive rearrangements, and depth was defined as the summed frequency of the annotated unique rearrangements. TCR breadth was compared between groups using two-sided Wilcoxon rank-sum tests. Held by TCRdb, this immuneACCESS table contains in-frame sequences only and omits some clones. Under half of the omission traces to an unresolved V gene where checked; the cause of the rest is unknown. V and J calls plus clone size are reproduced from that table; the DNA served to infer D and trimming. The sample profile shows under 150,000 clones; around 86% of them were found once. 5% of the sample is held by the ten biggest clonotypes.

The germline V gene specifies SGHDN as CDR1 and FVKESK as CDR2. Its CDR3 holds 15 amino acids, cysteine through phenylalanine. CDR3 DNA only is kept here, 45 bases in frame from base 1. Relative to germline, V is 4 bases shorter and J is 2 bases shorter, with 14 bases between their ends. The chain is encoded by TRBV14 joined to TRBJ2-5, with no confident D gene call. This sequence was found in a human donor who had recovered from COVID-19. This material consisted of peripheral blood, taken after recovery from COVID-19. The nucleotides are TGTGCCAGCAGCCGACGCGCGGCCGGGCAAGAGACCCAGTACTTC. The translation is CASSRRAAGQETQYF. Joined to the reference TRBV14 and TRBJ2-5 proteins, this CDR3 gives the full variable domain: EAGVTQFPSHSVIEKGQTVTLRCDPISGHDNLYWYRRVMGKEIKFLLHFVKESKQDESGMPNNRFLAERTGGTYSTLKVQPAELEDSGVYFCASSRRAAGQETQYFGPGTRLLVL.